This TCR beta chain derives from a study of PD-1 blockade in classical Hodgkin lymphoma. The repertoire was sequenced with immunoSEQ multiplex PCR; TCRdb's copy has only in-frame clones and lacks some. The sample records 25,000 to 30,000 clones, 65% to 85% being singletons. Time point given: cycle 4 day 1 (C4D1), after 5 to 7 weeks of nivolumab. Every patient experienced relapse after autologous stem cell transplantation, and brentuximab vedotin exposure varied. Magnetic negative selection was used to purify CD4+ T cells from PBMCs that had been thawed. This receptor was identified in a human donor with classical Hodgkin lymphoma. The source was CD4+ T cells from blood, collected before the fourth cycle of nivolumab.

CDR3 sequence (DNA): TGTGCCAGCAGCTACCAGGGGGCGCCCACTGAAGCTTTCTTT. Translation gives CASSYQGAPTEAFF. This sequence joins TRBV2 and TRBJ1-1, with 8 bases aligning to TRBD1. The CDR3 extends over 14 amino acids. The J segment lost 4 bases and the V segment lost 6 bases, leaving 7 bases of the junction unmatched. CDR1 SNHLY and CDR2 FYNNEI come from the germline V gene.